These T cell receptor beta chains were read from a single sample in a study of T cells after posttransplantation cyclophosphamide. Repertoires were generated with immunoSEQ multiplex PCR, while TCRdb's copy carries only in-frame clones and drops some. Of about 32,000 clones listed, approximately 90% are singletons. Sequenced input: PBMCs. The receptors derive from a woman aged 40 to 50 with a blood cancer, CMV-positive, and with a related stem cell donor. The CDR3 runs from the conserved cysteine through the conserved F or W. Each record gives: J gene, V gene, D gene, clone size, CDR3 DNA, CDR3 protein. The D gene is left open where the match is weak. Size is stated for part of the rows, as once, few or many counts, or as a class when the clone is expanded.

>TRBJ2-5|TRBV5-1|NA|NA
TGCGCCAGCAGCCAAGGACATGCCTACCAAGAGACCCAGTACTTC
CASSQGHAYQETQYF
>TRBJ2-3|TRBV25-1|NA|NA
TGTGCCAGCAGTACTCGTCGTAGCACAGATACGCAGTATTTT
CASSTRRSTDTQYF
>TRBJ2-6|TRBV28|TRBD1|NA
TGTGCCAGCAGGACCGGGACAGGTTACCTTGGGGCCAACGTCCTGACTTTC
CASRTGTGYLGANVLTF
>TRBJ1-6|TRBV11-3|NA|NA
TGTGCCAGCTCAAATGGGGTGGGGGCACTTCCCTATAATTCACCCCTCCACTTT
CASSNGVGALPYNSPLHF
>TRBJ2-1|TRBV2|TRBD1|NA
TGTGCCAGCAGAGCGCGGGACAGGATTGGGAATGAGCAGTTCTTC
CASRARDRIGNEQFF
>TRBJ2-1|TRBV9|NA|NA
TGTGCCAGCAGCTCCACGGCAGGGGTGGGGAGCAATGAGCAGTTCTTC
CASSSTAGVGSNEQFF
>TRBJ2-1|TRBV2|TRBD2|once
TGTGCCAGCAGTTCTAGCGGGGGGCACAATGAGCAGTTCTTC
CASSSSGGHNEQFF
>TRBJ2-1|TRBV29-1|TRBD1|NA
TGCAGCGTTGAGAGGACAGGGCGAAATGAGCAGTTCTTC
CSVERTGRNEQFF
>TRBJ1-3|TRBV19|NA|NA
TGTGCCAGTAGTATTAGATCATCTGGGGGCGCCGGAAACACCATATATTTT
CASSIRSSGGAGNTIYF
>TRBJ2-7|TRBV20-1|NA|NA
TGCAGTGCTAGGGGGACATACGAGCAGTACTTC
CSARGTYEQYF
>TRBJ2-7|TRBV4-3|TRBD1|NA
TGCGCCAGCAGCCAGACCCACCCGGGACAGGGCTACGAGCAGTACTTC
CASSQTHPGQGYEQYF
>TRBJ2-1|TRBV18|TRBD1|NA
TGTGCCAGCTCGGGGACAGGGGGAAGGGATGAGCAGTTCTTC
CASSGTGGRDEQFF
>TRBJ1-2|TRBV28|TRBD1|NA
TGTGCCAGCAGTCTAGGGGGACAGGGGTATGCGGAATATGGCTACACCTTC
CASSLGGQGYAEYGYTF
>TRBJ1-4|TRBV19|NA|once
TGTGCCAGCAGAATCTCAGGGGCGCGGGATGAAAAACTGTTTTTT
CASRISGARDEKLFF
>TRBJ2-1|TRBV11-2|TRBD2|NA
TGTGCCAGCAGTCCAAGGGGGGGTCGGACTAGCGGGGGGAATGAGCAGTTCTTC
CASSPRGGRTSGGNEQFF
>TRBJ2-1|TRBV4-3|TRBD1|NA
TGCGCCAGCAGCCCCCAAGGGTTGAGAGGACAGGGCTCCTACAATGAGCAGTTCTTC
CASSPQGLRGQGSYNEQFF
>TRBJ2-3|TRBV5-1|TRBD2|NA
TGCGCCAGCAGCTTAGCGGGAAGCACAGATACGCAGTATTTT
CASSLAGSTDTQYF
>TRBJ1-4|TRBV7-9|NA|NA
TGTGCCAGCAGCTCCAAAACAGGGCTGCATAATGAAAAACTGTTTTTT
CASSSKTGLHNEKLFF